This T cell receptor beta chain originates from a study of CD8 T cells in ankylosing spondylitis. Broader study findings: In synovial fluid and blood from reactive arthritis, some motif variants were previously reported. Blood of patients with ankylosing spondylitis appeared to be characterized by a TCR beta motif of eight highly homologous variants.

Germline loops: CDR1 LGHNA, CDR2 YNFKEQ. The CDR3 runs to 14 residues. With 4 bases removed from V and 7 bases from J, the gap between germline ends came to 17 bases. This clonotype was counted ten times or more. Its antigen remains unknown. As the method for making TCR beta libraries, quantitative 5'-RACE with molecular barcodes was used. TCRdb used MiXCR to reprocess the 5' RACE reads, holding one entry per CDR3 protein. The sample holds more than 250,000 distinct CDR3 sequences, roughly 12% seen once. Sequenced material: blood, either unsorted or a sorted T cell fraction (not recorded which). This rearrangement joins TRBV4-2 to TRBJ2-7, with a possible D match to TRBD2 (5 bases). The clonotype comes from a female donor with ankylosing spondylitis or in good health (not recorded which). CDR3 amino acids: CASSPQLEGREQYF. CDR3 DNA: TGTGCCAGCAGCCCCCAGTTAGAGGGAAGGGAGCAGTACTTC.